These 25 T cell receptor beta chains came from one sample sequenced in a study of T cells in Graves' hyperthyroidism and ophthalmopathy. There were TCR beta CDR3 regions amplified from RNA transcripts. With the HTBI primer set, the TCR CDR3 went through a first round of RT-PCR. TCRdb re-called the multiplex PCR reads with MiXCR, one entry per CDR3 protein. The sample lists roughly 560,000 distinct CDR3 sequences; around 15% were seen once. Sequenced material: blood. The receptor set was obtained from a woman in her thirties or forties with Graves' ophthalmopathy.

This clonotype was recorded at least ten times. The V and J genes are TRBV5-4 and TRBJ2-7, with TRBD2 matching 11 bases. V trimming: 7 bases; J trimming: 1 base; junction bases outside the gene matches: 4. The CDR3 runs 14 residues. CDR1 and CDR2 (germline): SGHNT, YYREEE (reference sequence). The CDR3 DNA sequence: TGTGCCAGCGTAGCGGGAGGGGCATCCTACGAGCAGTACTTC. This codes for CASVAGGASYEQYF. Drawing the rest from reference TRBV5-4 and TRBJ2-7, the complete variable domain is ETGVTQSPTHLIKTRGQQVTLRCSSQSGHNTVSWYQQALGQGPQFIFQYYREEENGRGNFPPRFSGLQFPNYSSELNVNALELDDSALYLCASVAGGASYEQYFGPGTRLTVT.

This clonotype was observed at least ten times. This sequence joins TRBV20-1 and TRBJ2-7; D is possibly TRBD1 (5 bases). V lost 6 bases and J lost 7, with 19 bases in between. The CDR3 covers 13 residues. In germline, CDR1 is DFQATT, CDR2 SNEGSKA (reference sequence). CDR3 sequence reads: CSASVPGKGEQYF. CDR3 nucleotides: TGCAGTGCAAGTGTCCCAGGGAAAGGAGAGCAGTACTTC.

The V call is TRBV4-1, the J call TRBJ2-2; 7 bases are shared with TRBD1. CDR1 is MGHRA, CDR2 YSYEKL, per germline. This CDR3 comprises 15 residues. The junction had 1 base not matched to a gene; V was cut back by 2 bases and J by 1 base. The CDR3 nucleotides read TGCGCCAGCAGCCAACGGACAGGGAACACCGGGGAGCTGTTTTTT. Amino acids: CASSQRTGNTGELFF.

This clonotype was observed many times. The V gene is TRBV9, the J gene TRBJ2-7; 10 bases match TRBD1. Trimming at V came to 2 bases and at J to 6 bases, leaving 5 bases not matched to a gene. The CDR3 runs to 14 residues. Per germline, CDR1 SGDLS and CDR2 YYNGEE. The CDR3 reads CASSVAGTGVEQYF. The CDR3 region has the DNA TGTGCCAGCAGCGTCGCCGGGACAGGGGTCGAGCAGTACTTC.

Ten or more counts support this clonotype. The V gene is TRBV10-3, the J gene TRBJ2-5, with D unclear. CDR3 length: 12 amino acids. Germline V lookup: CDR1 ENHRY, CDR2 SYGVKD. V shed 3 bases and J shed 5 bases, with 7 bases lying between them. The CDR3 is CAISDNEETQYF. The CDR3 DNA reads TGTGCCATCAGTGATAATGAGGAGACCCAGTACTTC.

This clonotype showed up many times. With a much larger clone just one base away, this may be a read error. The V and J genes are TRBV6-1 and TRBJ1-5; D is ambiguous. The V end was cut by 4 bases, the J end by 9 bases, with 7 bases between. Germline V gene data show CDR1 as MNHNS and CDR2 as SASEGT. The CDR3 length is 11 residues. CDR3 in DNA: TGTGCCAGCAGTGCTGACCGGCCCCAGCATTTT. Residues: CASSADRPQHF.

Many counts were recorded for this clonotype. The chain carries TRBV29-1 and TRBJ2-7, with D uncertain. The CDR3 runs 15 residues. CDR1 is SQVTM and CDR2 is ANQGSEA in the germline V gene. Trimming pared 0 bases from V and 7 bases from J, leaving 19 bases between. The DNA for the CDR3 is TGCAGCGTTGAAGATACGGGCCTGCGCCTGGGTGAGCAGTACTTC. Its translation is CSVEDTGLRLGEQYF.

This clonotype was seen repeatedly, ten times or more. CDR3 in amino acids: CASSPGTASFGWDEAFF. In DNA, the CDR3 is TGCGCCAGCAGCCCGGGGACGGCTTCTTTCGGCTGGGATGAAGCTTTCTTT. V gene TRBV5-1 combines with J gene TRBJ1-1, with TRBD1 as a possible D gene (5 bases). Germline V gives CDR1 SGHRS, CDR2 YFSETQ. The CDR3 consists of 17 residues. V lost 4 bases, J lost 7 bases, and 26 bases lay in between.

This clonotype was observed a handful of times. The CDR3 reads CASRSSGSPYEQYF. CDR3 DNA: TGTGCCAGCAGGTCTTCGGGGAGCCCCTACGAGCAGTACTTC. The V call is TRBV28, the J call TRBJ2-7; D is perhaps TRBD2 (5 bases). The V gene lost 6 bases and the J gene lost 2 bases, with 14 bases spanning the gap. CDR1 and CDR2 (germline): MDHEN, SYDVKM. The CDR3 spans 14 residues.

There are many counts of this clonotype. V is TRBV28 and J is TRBJ2-3; perhaps TRBD2 as D (6 bases). The CDR3 sequence is 15 residues long. Germline V gene sequence: CDR1 MDHEN, CDR2 SYDVKM. V lost 2 bases and J lost 2, with 11 bases in between. The DNA of the CDR3 is TGTGCCAGCAGTTTAATCGGGAGTTCCACAGATACGCAGTATTTT. Translated: CASSLIGSSTDTQYF.

The J gene is TRBJ2-7, the V gene TRBV18, with TRBD1 matching over 7 bases. Germline V gene data show CDR1 as KGHSH and CDR2 as LQKENI. V gave up 4 bases and J gave up 4 bases; unmatched junction bases: 7. CDR3 length: 14 residues. This CDR3 reads CASSRPGQSYEQYF. CDR3 DNA: TGTGCCAGCTCACGGCCGGGACAGAGTTACGAGCAGTACTTC.

This clonotype has a handful of counts. The chain joins TRBV7-9 to TRBJ2-7, with D unclear. Germline V lookup: CDR1 SEHNR, CDR2 FQNEAQ (reference sequence). The CDR3 is 14 amino acids. V was trimmed by 5 bases and J by 5 bases, leaving 16 bases between them. The CDR3 loop reads CASSLGRSADEQYF. The CDR3 nucleotides are TGTGCCAGCAGCCTAGGGCGCTCAGCCGACGAGCAGTACTTC.

This clonotype has a count of ten or more. The rearrangement uses TRBV7-6 and TRBJ2-7, with 9 bases lining up with TRBD1. Germline trimming cut 5 bases from V and 0 bases from J; bases unmatched to any gene: 8. Germline assignment: CDR1 SGHVS and CDR2 FNYEAQ. The CDR3 is made up of 16 amino acids. The CDR3 reads CASSPTGGVDSYEQYF. CDR3 sequence (DNA): TGTGCCAGCAGCCCAACAGGGGGCGTCGACTCCTACGAGCAGTACTTC.

The genes are TRBV6-5 and TRBJ2-5; 7 bases line up with TRBD1. The CDR3 extends over 15 amino acids. The germline V gene encodes CDR1 MNHEY and CDR2 SVGAGI. Trimming cost V 4 bases and J 4 bases; bases outside gene matches: 9. CDR3 sequence: CASSSSGGIGETQYF. The CDR3 bases are TGTGCCAGCAGTTCCTCAGGGGGAATAGGAGAGACCCAGTACTTC.

V is TRBV19 and J is TRBJ1-1; D unclear. This CDR3 comprises 11 residues. V was trimmed by 3 bases and J by 8 bases, leaving 7 bases between them. Germline assignment: CDR1 LNHDA and CDR2 SQIVND (reference sequence). The CDR3 bases are TGTGCCAGTAGTATGTTTTCAGAAGCTTTCTTT. It specifies CASSMFSEAFF.

This clonotype was picked up many times. The chain employs TRBV10-3 and TRBJ2-2; TRBD2 is a possible D gene (6 bases). This CDR3 is built from 14 residues. V was pared by 8 bases and J by 1 base, with 11 bases between. Germline values: CDR1 ENHRY, CDR2 SYGVKD. The CDR3 DNA reads TGTGCCATCCCAGCCGGGAGGAACACCGGGGAGCTGTTTTTT. Translated, it gives CAIPAGRNTGELFF.

The chain is built from TRBV28 and TRBJ1-5; 8 nucleotides align to TRBD1. Trimming cost V 5 bases and J 6 bases; bases outside gene matches: 6. CDR3 length: 14 residues. CDR1 and CDR2 from the germline V gene are MDHEN and SYDVKM. The CDR3 nucleotides read TGTGCCAGCAGTCTAGGACAGGGCTTTCAGCCCCAGCATTTT. Translation gives CASSLGQGFQPQHF.

At least ten counts were recorded for this clonotype. The rearrangement links TRBV29-1 to TRBJ2-7, with D perhaps TRBD2 (6 bases). CDR3 length: 14 residues. The germline V gene has CDR1 SQVTM and CDR2 ANQGSEA. Between the trimmed V and J ends, which lost 4 bases and 6 bases, there was a span of 19 bases. CDR3 nucleotides: TGCAGCGTTGGCGGAGGGTCAGCAACCACCGAGCAGTACTTC. Residues: CSVGGGSATTEQYF.

The table lists this clonotype with many counts. The chain uses TRBV5-8 and TRBJ2-7, with 8 positions matching TRBD1. J gave up 0 bases and V 4 bases, and 6 bases lay outside the gene matches. The CDR3 sequence is 15 residues long. Germline assignment: CDR1 SGHTS and CDR2 YDEGEE. This chain's CDR3 is CASSPGGPDSYEQYF. The CDR3 coding sequence is TGTGCCAGCAGCCCAGGGGGCCCTGACTCCTACGAGCAGTACTTC.

V usage is TRBV28 and J usage is TRBJ2-7; 9 nucleotides match TRBD1. Germline CDR1 is MDHEN and CDR2 is SYDVKM. The V gene end was trimmed by 7 bases and the J gene end by 3 bases; junction bases not matched to a gene: 10. The CDR3 consists of 15 residues. The CDR3 region is CASTVETGGVYEQYF. The CDR3 DNA follows: TGTGCCAGCACCGTAGAGACAGGGGGAGTCTACGAGCAGTACTTC.

This clonotype was picked up many times. The chain carries TRBV7-2 and TRBJ2-4; possibly TRBD1 for D (5 bases). The CDR3 has 12 residues. Germline-derived CDR1 and CDR2 are SGHTA and FQGNSA. Trimming shortened V by 2 bases and J by 7 bases, and 6 bases separated the two germline ends. CDR3 in amino acids: CASSLSGNIQYF. In DNA, the CDR3 is TGTGCCAGCAGCTTATCAGGGAACATTCAGTACTTC.

This clonotype was found many times. This chain links TRBV28 with TRBJ1-1; no reliable D call. The CDR3 totals 12 residues. V gave up 5 bases and J gave up 3 bases, with 7 bases separating them. CDR1 is MDHEN and CDR2 is SYDVKM in the germline V gene. The CDR3 loop reads CASSLDYTEAFF. As DNA, the CDR3 is TGTGCCAGCAGTCTGGATTACACTGAAGCTTTCTTT.

The table lists this clonotype with a few counts. The V and J genes are TRBV9 and TRBJ2-2; the D gene is possibly TRBD1 (6 bases). The CDR3 contains 16 residues. V lost 0 bases and J 5 bases, leaving 14 bases between the germline ends. Germline V gives CDR1 SGDLS, CDR2 YYNGEE. The CDR3 sequence: CASSVDLYRATGELFF. The DNA of the CDR3 is TGTGCCAGCAGCGTAGATTTATACAGGGCGACCGGGGAGCTGTTTTTT.

In its sample, this clonotype was seen a few times. The gene calls are TRBV6-2 or TRBV6-3 and TRBJ1-2, with D maybe TRBD1 (5 bases). The V gene's germline CDR1 is MNHEY and CDR2 SVGEGT. V was trimmed by 8 bases and J by 4 bases, leaving 17 bases between them. The CDR3 sequence is 14 residues long. In DNA, the CDR3 is TGTGCCAGCCAAACGTCCCACAGGAGCTATGGCTACACCTTC. Encoded protein: CASQTSHRSYGYTF.

This clonotype came up many times. V is TRBV29-1 and J is TRBJ2-7; D uncertain. The CDR3 totals 12 residues. The V end was cut by 4 bases, the J end by 4 bases, with 11 bases between. Germline assignment: CDR1 SQVTM and CDR2 ANQGSEA. This CDR3 is CSVGLLGYEQYF. The CDR3 DNA is TGCAGCGTTGGTCTTCTGGGATACGAGCAGTACTTC.